This T cell receptor beta chain derives from a study of CD8+CD57+ T cells in acquired aplastic anemia. Genomic DNA acted as the template from which TCR beta VDJ combination and CDR3 sequence profiling were carried out. TCRdb independently ran MiXCR on the reads; one entry per CDR3 protein. Seen here are hundreds of thousands of distinct CDR3 sequences, roughly 59% observed once, and the top ten hold 1.3%. Patients chosen for sequencing had shown CD8+CD57+ cell expansion by flow cytometry. The V end lost 1 base, the J end lost 1 base, and 17 bases lay between the germline ends. The CDR3 runs 17 residues. In germline, CDR1 is DFQATT, CDR2 SNEGSKA (reference sequence).

The J gene is TRBJ1-5, the V gene TRBV20-1; D gene uncertain. Sequencing used sorted CD4+, CD8+, or CD8+CD57+ T cells (not recorded which) from PBMCs. This sequence was found in a human donor with aplastic anemia. The CDR3 loop reads CSARGGLAGISNQPQHF. In DNA form, the CDR3 reads TGCAGTGCTAGAGGTGGGCTAGCGGGAATAAGCAATCAGCCCCAGCATTTT.